The sequence of this TCR beta chain was determined in a study of T cells in Graves' hyperthyroidism and ophthalmopathy. This clonotype came up a few times. Authors of the study amplified TCR beta CDR3 regions from RNA transcripts. HTBI primers drove first-round RT-PCR of the TCR CDR3. Via MiXCR, TCRdb re-called the multiplex PCR reads, giving one row per CDR3 protein. The sample lists around 600,000 distinct CDR3 sequences; about 14% were seen once. Germline CDR1 is LNHDA and CDR2 is SQIVND (reference sequence). Germline trimming cut 5 bases from V and 5 bases from J; bases unmatched to any gene: 4. The CDR3 has 16 residues.

The sequence was collected from a woman between 45 and 65 years old with Graves' ophthalmopathy. The chain combines TRBV19 with TRBJ2-2; 14 bases match TRBD2. The sample was blood. The CDR3 DNA follows: TGTGCCAGTAGTCTCCGGACTAGCGGGAGGACCGGGGAGCTGTTTTTT. It is translated as CASSLRTSGRTGELFF.